These T cell receptor beta chains were read from a single sample in a study of PD-1 blockade in classical Hodgkin lymphoma. TCRdb's table, derived via immunoSEQ multiplex PCR, lists solely in-frame clones and lacks some. The table has 20,000 or so clones, approximately 80% seen once. The starting material was peripheral blood mononuclear cells (PBMCs), obtained before the fourth cycle of nivolumab. These receptors all stem from a human donor with classical Hodgkin lymphoma. CDR3s include the opening cysteine and the closing phenylalanine or tryptophan. Each record gives: V gene, D gene, J gene, clone size, CDR3 protein, CDR3 DNA. D genes are given only for firm matches. Size is omitted from some rows. Given values are once, few, many or a class for expanded clones.

V gene: TRBV18
D gene: TRBD1
J gene: TRBJ1-6
clone size: NA
CDR3 protein: CASSPTMVRGLDSPLHF
CDR3 DNA: TGTGCCAGCTCACCAACCATGGTCAGGGGGCTTGATTCACCCCTCCACTTT

V gene: TRBV4-2
D gene: TRBD1
J gene: TRBJ2-1
clone size: NA
CDR3 protein: CASSQDSRGPRTYNEQFF
CDR3 DNA: TGTGCCAGCAGCCAAGATTCGAGGGGGCCGCGTACCTACAATGAGCAGTTCTTC

V gene: TRBV2
D gene: NA
J gene: TRBJ2-5
clone size: NA
CDR3 protein: CASSEQGPSGTQYF
CDR3 DNA: TGTGCCAGCAGTGAACAGGGGCCAAGTGGGACCCAGTACTTC

V gene: TRBV21-1
D gene: NA
J gene: TRBJ2-3
clone size: NA
CDR3 protein: CASSRIIAVMQDTQYF
CDR3 DNA: TGTGCCAGCAGTCGCATCATAGCAGTCATGCAAGATACGCAGTATTTT

V gene: TRBV9
D gene: TRBD1
J gene: TRBJ2-7
clone size: NA
CDR3 protein: CASSPRGQFYEQYF
CDR3 DNA: TGTGCCAGCAGCCCCCGGGGACAGTTCTACGAGCAGTACTTC

V gene: TRBV27
D gene: NA
J gene: TRBJ1-1
clone size: once
CDR3 protein: CASKKLRAETPMNTEAFF
CDR3 DNA: TGTGCCAGCAAGAAGCTAAGGGCCGAGACCCCAATGAACACTGAAGCTTTCTTT

V gene: TRBV7-8
D gene: NA
J gene: TRBJ2-3
clone size: NA
CDR3 protein: CASSRNSYSTDTQYF
CDR3 DNA: TGTGCCAGCAGCCGAAACAGTTACAGCACAGATACGCAGTATTTT

V gene: TRBV30
D gene: TRBD1
J gene: TRBJ1-2
clone size: NA
CDR3 protein: CAWSPGQGDYGYTF
CDR3 DNA: TGTGCCTGGAGCCCGGGACAGGGAGACTATGGCTACACCTTC

V gene: TRBV5-1
D gene: NA
J gene: TRBJ2-5
clone size: NA
CDR3 protein: CASSLGLAGQETQYF
CDR3 DNA: TGCGCCAGCAGCTTGGGACTCGCGGGTCAAGAGACCCAGTACTTC

V gene: TRBV5-1
D gene: TRBD1
J gene: TRBJ2-7
clone size: NA
CDR3 protein: CASSLEGTVGYEQYF
CDR3 DNA: TGCGCCAGCAGCTTGGAAGGGACAGTGGGCTACGAGCAGTACTTC

V gene: TRBV30
D gene: TRBD2
J gene: TRBJ2-5
clone size: large
CDR3 protein: CAWSVRGGTNQETQYF
CDR3 DNA: TGTGCCTGGAGTGTACGGGGGGGTACAAACCAAGAGACCCAGTACTTC

V gene: TRBV9
D gene: TRBD2
J gene: TRBJ2-1
clone size: NA
CDR3 protein: CASSLTGTSNEQFF
CDR3 DNA: TGTGCCAGCAGCTTGACCGGGACTAGCAATGAGCAGTTCTTC

V gene: TRBV5-1
D gene: TRBD1
J gene: TRBJ2-5
clone size: NA
CDR3 protein: CASRDRGRFTETQYF
CDR3 DNA: TGCGCCAGCAGAGACAGGGGGCGGTTCACAGAGACCCAGTACTTC

V gene: TRBV2
D gene: NA
J gene: TRBJ2-5
clone size: NA
CDR3 protein: CASARASQETQYF
CDR3 DNA: TGTGCCAGCGCCCGGGCCTCCCAAGAGACCCAGTACTTC

V gene: TRBV18
D gene: NA
J gene: TRBJ2-1
clone size: NA
CDR3 protein: CASSRTGYNEQFF
CDR3 DNA: TGTGCCAGCTCTCGAACAGGGTACAATGAGCAGTTCTTC

V gene: TRBV18
D gene: NA
J gene: TRBJ1-6
clone size: NA
CDR3 protein: CASSPSSALNSPLHF
CDR3 DNA: TGTGCCAGCTCACCATCGTCAGCGCTCAATTCACCCCTCCACTTT

V gene: TRBV19
D gene: NA
J gene: TRBJ2-7
clone size: few
CDR3 protein: CASSPTGWYEQYF
CDR3 DNA: TGTGCCAGTAGTCCTACAGGGTGGTACGAGCAGTACTTC

V gene: TRBV7-2
D gene: TRBD1
J gene: TRBJ1-6
clone size: NA
CDR3 protein: CASSTTGGLPSYNSPLHF
CDR3 DNA: TGTGCCAGCAGCACGACAGGGGGCCTCCCCTCCTATAATTCACCCCTCCACTTT

V gene: TRBV13
D gene: NA
J gene: TRBJ2-5
clone size: NA
CDR3 protein: CASSLKSRLETQYF
CDR3 DNA: TGTGCCAGCAGCTTAAAGAGCCGCCTGGAGACCCAGTACTTC

V gene: TRBV4-3
D gene: TRBD1
J gene: TRBJ2-7
clone size: NA
CDR3 protein: CASSWGQTYEQYF
CDR3 DNA: TGCGCCAGCAGCTGGGGACAGACCTACGAGCAGTACTTC

V gene: TRBV10-3
D gene: NA
J gene: TRBJ2-7
clone size: NA
CDR3 protein: CAISEFGGSSYEQYF
CDR3 DNA: TGTGCCATCAGTGAGTTCGGAGGGAGCTCCTACGAGCAGTACTTC

V gene: TRBV6-1
D gene: NA
J gene: TRBJ2-1
clone size: NA
CDR3 protein: CASSEQGNEQFF
CDR3 DNA: TGTGCCAGCAGTGAGCAGGGAAATGAGCAGTTCTTC

V gene: TRBV9
D gene: NA
J gene: TRBJ1-2
clone size: NA
CDR3 protein: CASSPFDRTSNYGYTF
CDR3 DNA: TGTGCCAGCAGCCCTTTTGACCGAACCTCTAACTATGGCTACACCTTC

V gene: TRBV5-4
D gene: NA
J gene: TRBJ2-3
clone size: NA
CDR3 protein: CASSLDQGRGDTQYF
CDR3 DNA: TGTGCCAGCAGCTTGGACCAGGGGAGAGGAGATACGCAGTATTTT

V gene: TRBV2
D gene: TRBD2
J gene: TRBJ2-3
clone size: NA
CDR3 protein: CASSPGVAGGGTDTQYF
CDR3 DNA: TGTGCCAGCAGCCCCGGGGTAGCGGGGGGGGGCACAGATACGCAGTATTTT

V gene: TRBV11-2
D gene: NA
J gene: TRBJ1-3
clone size: once
CDR3 protein: CASSLGSGPGNTIYF
CDR3 DNA: TGTGCCAGCAGCTTGGGGAGCGGGCCTGGAAACACCATATATTTT

V gene: TRBV27
D gene: NA
J gene: TRBJ1-2
clone size: few
CDR3 protein: CASSLMAGISYGYTF
CDR3 DNA: TGTGCCAGCAGTTTAATGGCAGGAATATCATATGGCTACACCTTC

V gene: TRBV6-1
D gene: NA
J gene: TRBJ2-7
clone size: NA
CDR3 protein: CASSEGGWTSLFTYEQYF
CDR3 DNA: TGTGCCAGCAGTGAGGGGGGTTGGACAAGCTTATTCACCTACGAGCAGTACTTC

V gene: TRBV18
D gene: TRBD1
J gene: TRBJ2-7
clone size: NA
CDR3 protein: CASSPPWTGVYEQYF
CDR3 DNA: TGTGCCAGCTCACCTCCATGGACAGGGGTTTACGAGCAGTACTTC

V gene: TRBV13
D gene: NA
J gene: TRBJ2-7
clone size: NA
CDR3 protein: CASSPTTDLEQYF
CDR3 DNA: TGTGCCAGCAGCCCTACGACCGATCTCGAGCAGTACTTC

V gene: TRBV5-1
D gene: TRBD1
J gene: TRBJ2-5
clone size: NA
CDR3 protein: CASSATGPETQYF
CDR3 DNA: TGCGCCAGCAGCGCGACAGGGCCCGAGACCCAGTACTTC

V gene: TRBV28
D gene: NA
J gene: TRBJ1-2
clone size: NA
CDR3 protein: CASSSGYGYTF
CDR3 DNA: TGTGCCAGCAGTTCAGGCTATGGCTACACCTTC

V gene: TRBV12-5
D gene: NA
J gene: TRBJ2-1
clone size: NA
CDR3 protein: CASGRTEYNEQFF
CDR3 DNA: TGTGCTAGTGGCCGGACGGAATACAATGAGCAGTTCTTC

V gene: TRBV19
D gene: TRBD1
J gene: TRBJ2-7
clone size: NA
CDR3 protein: CASSTPTGATYEQYF
CDR3 DNA: TGTGCCAGTAGTACCCCGACAGGGGCTACGTACGAGCAGTACTTC

V gene: TRBV7-6
D gene: TRBD1
J gene: TRBJ2-3
clone size: NA
CDR3 protein: CASSLAGGADTQYF
CDR3 DNA: TGTGCCAGCAGCTTAGCAGGGGGCGCAGATACGCAGTATTTT

V gene: TRBV27
D gene: NA
J gene: TRBJ2-2
clone size: NA
CDR3 protein: CASSYTQGSGELFF
CDR3 DNA: TGTGCCAGCAGTTATACCCAGGGATCAGGGGAGCTGTTTTTT

V gene: TRBV9
D gene: NA
J gene: TRBJ2-6
clone size: NA
CDR3 protein: CASSTYSGANVLTF
CDR3 DNA: TGTGCCAGCAGTACTTACTCTGGGGCCAACGTCCTGACTTTC

V gene: TRBV10-3
D gene: NA
J gene: TRBJ1-2
clone size: NA
CDR3 protein: CAISEPGGGYTF
CDR3 DNA: TGTGCCATCAGTGAGCCAGGAGGTGGCTACACCTTC

V gene: TRBV4-3
D gene: NA
J gene: TRBJ1-2
clone size: NA
CDR3 protein: CASSSQGRGYGYTF
CDR3 DNA: TGCGCCAGCAGCTCTCAGGGGAGAGGCTATGGCTACACCTTC

V gene: TRBV7-8
D gene: NA
J gene: TRBJ1-5
clone size: NA
CDR3 protein: CASSFSVAAGGNQPQHF
CDR3 DNA: TGTGCCAGCAGCTTTTCTGTTGCTGCGGGGGGCAATCAGCCCCAGCATTTT

V gene: TRBV27
D gene: TRBD1
J gene: TRBJ2-7
clone size: NA
CDR3 protein: CASSSRRTGIGYEQYF
CDR3 DNA: TGTGCCAGCAGTTCACGTAGGACAGGCATCGGCTACGAGCAGTACTTC

V gene: TRBV6-5
D gene: NA
J gene: TRBJ1-1
clone size: NA
CDR3 protein: CASRFSGTRTEAFF
CDR3 DNA: TGTGCCAGCAGATTCTCCGGGACAAGAACTGAAGCTTTCTTT

V gene: TRBV5-1
D gene: NA
J gene: TRBJ2-1
clone size: NA
CDR3 protein: CASSRDSGSYNEQFF
CDR3 DNA: TGCGCCAGCAGCCGAGACAGTGGCTCCTACAATGAGCAGTTCTTC

V gene: TRBV9
D gene: TRBD1
J gene: TRBJ2-7
clone size: NA
CDR3 protein: CASSVFDRTGGEQYF
CDR3 DNA: TGTGCCAGCAGCGTATTCGATCGGACAGGGGGCGAGCAGTACTTC

V gene: TRBV5-1
D gene: NA
J gene: TRBJ1-4
clone size: NA
CDR3 protein: CASTSATNEKLFF
CDR3 DNA: TGCGCCAGCACCAGTGCAACTAATGAAAAACTGTTTTTT

V gene: TRBV28
D gene: NA
J gene: TRBJ2-5
clone size: once
CDR3 protein: CASSLSPGPTQETQYF
CDR3 DNA: TGTGCCAGCAGTTTAAGTCCAGGACCTACTCAAGAGACCCAGTACTTC

V gene: TRBV2
D gene: NA
J gene: TRBJ1-6
clone size: few
CDR3 protein: CASRETEDSPLHF
CDR3 DNA: TGTGCCAGCAGGGAGACAGAAGATTCACCCCTCCACTTT

V gene: TRBV29-1
D gene: NA
J gene: TRBJ2-5
clone size: NA
CDR3 protein: CSVAPHQGNRETQYF
CDR3 DNA: TGCAGCGTTGCCCCGCATCAGGGGAATAGAGAGACCCAGTACTTC

V gene: TRBV7-6
D gene: NA
J gene: TRBJ1-1
clone size: NA
CDR3 protein: CASSPTGFTEAFF
CDR3 DNA: TGTGCCAGCAGCCCCACAGGGTTCACTGAAGCTTTCTTT

V gene: TRBV18
D gene: TRBD1
J gene: TRBJ1-2
clone size: NA
CDR3 protein: CASSPPHTQGFVYGYTF
CDR3 DNA: TGTGCCAGCTCACCACCCCATACACAGGGGTTTGTCTATGGCTACACCTTC

V gene: TRBV2
D gene: TRBD2
J gene: TRBJ2-1
clone size: NA
CDR3 protein: CASSERSGVTYNEQFF
CDR3 DNA: TGTGCCAGCAGTGAACGTAGCGGGGTGACCTACAATGAGCAGTTCTTC

V gene: TRBV30
D gene: NA
J gene: TRBJ2-5
clone size: NA
CDR3 protein: CAWSVLYNQETQYF
CDR3 DNA: TGTGCCTGGAGTGTACTTTACAACCAAGAGACCCAGTACTTC

V gene: TRBV9
D gene: NA
J gene: TRBJ2-7
clone size: NA
CDR3 protein: CASSVGKGIVYEQYF
CDR3 DNA: TGTGCCAGCAGCGTAGGGAAGGGGATCGTCTACGAGCAGTACTTC

V gene: TRBV20-1
D gene: NA
J gene: TRBJ2-5
clone size: few
CDR3 protein: CSEDAGETQYF
CDR3 DNA: TGCAGTGAAGACGCTGGAGAGACCCAGTACTTC

V gene: TRBV25-1
D gene: TRBD2
J gene: TRBJ2-5
clone size: NA
CDR3 protein: CASSWSGRTETQYF
CDR3 DNA: TGTGCCAGCAGTTGGAGCGGGAGGACAGAGACCCAGTACTTC

V gene: TRBV5-6
D gene: NA
J gene: TRBJ2-3
clone size: NA
CDR3 protein: CASSAFTAGNTQYF
CDR3 DNA: TGTGCCAGCAGCGCTTTTACGGCCGGGAATACGCAGTATTTT

V gene: TRBV7-2
D gene: NA
J gene: TRBJ1-2
clone size: NA
CDR3 protein: CASSLQGGEGYTF
CDR3 DNA: TGTGCCAGCAGTTTACAGGGAGGGGAAGGCTACACCTTC